The 17 T cell receptor beta chains presented below share a single source sample, sequenced in a study of blood T cells in healthy people across ages. Sample-barcoded 5' priming and a J-beta primer mix drove a second PCR of about 6 to 12 cycles. In TCRdb, the 5' RACE reads were re-called with MiXCR into one record per CDR3 protein. The repertoire holds around 280,000 distinct CDR3 sequences, with around 30% as singletons. The sample consisted of blood. Receptor source: a woman between 65 and 79 years old in good health.

This clonotype has more than one count but fewer than ten. The CDR3 here is CSAKGTGVSVEQYF. Here the CDR3 DNA reads TGCAGTGCCAAGGGGACAGGAGTAAGTGTCGAGCAGTACTTC. This chain connects TRBV20-1 to TRBJ2-7, with 8 bases that match TRBD1. Losses at the gene ends were 6 bases for V and 6 bases for J; bases not matched to a gene: 13. Looked up from germline, CDR1 is DFQATT and CDR2 is SNEGSKA (reference sequence). The CDR3 length is 14 residues.

V gene TRBV7-2 combines with J gene TRBJ1-1, with D hard to call. Per germline, CDR1 SGHTA and CDR2 FQGNSA. The CDR3 covers 13 residues. V was clipped by 5 bases and J by 0 bases, with 7 bases between them. CDR3 nucleotide sequence: TGTGCCAGCAGCGAGAGAATGAACACTGAAGCTTTCTTT. Residues: CASSERMNTEAFF. Full variable domain (outside the CDR3, taken from reference TRBV7-2 and TRBJ1-1): GAGVSQSPSNKVTEKGKDVELRCDPISGHTALYWYRQSLGQGLEFLIYFQGNSAPDKSGLPSDRFSAERTGGSVSTLTIQRTQQEDSAVYLCASSERMNTEAFFGQGTRLTVV.

The chain recombines TRBV5-1 with TRBJ2-7; tentatively, D is TRBD1 (5 bases). The germline V gene encodes CDR1 SGHRS and CDR2 YFSETQ. The CDR3 is 14 residues long. V dropped 0 bases and J dropped 2 bases, with 9 bases sitting between them. CDR3 region: CASSLASGPYEQYF. The CDR3 DNA reads TGCGCCAGCAGCTTGGCCTCAGGGCCCTACGAGCAGTACTTC. Using reference TRBV5-1 and TRBJ2-7 for the parts outside the CDR3, the full variable domain is KAGVTQTPRYLIKTRGQQVTLSCSPISGHRSVSWYQQTPGQGLQFLFEYFSETQRNKGNFPGRFSGRQFSNSRSEMNVSTLELGDSALYLCASSLASGPYEQYFGPGTRLTVT.

A single count supports this clonotype. The chain couples TRBV3-1 to TRBJ2-1; a possible D gene is TRBD2 (6 bases). Germline CDR1 and CDR2: LGHDT and YNNKEL (reference sequence). Trimming removed 4 bases at V and 8 bases at J, with 18 bases between. The CDR3 extends over 15 amino acids. CDR3 sequence: CASSRGSGWLDEQFF. CDR3 DNA: TGTGCCAGCAGCCGGGGGAGCGGGTGGCTCGATGAGCAGTTCTTC.

The chain couples TRBV7-2 to TRBJ2-1; D is perhaps TRBD2 (6 bases). Trimming left V 2 bases short and J 0 bases short, with 14 bases between. CDR3 size: 17 residues. The germline V gene has CDR1 SGHTA and CDR2 FQGNSA. The CDR3 reads CASSLNPGTASYNEQFF. The CDR3 DNA reads TGTGCCAGCAGCTTAAACCCCGGGACTGCCTCCTACAATGAGCAGTTCTTC.

The chain employs TRBV28 and TRBJ2-7, with TRBD2 matching over 10 bases. Germline loops: CDR1 MDHEN, CDR2 SYDVKM. The CDR3 is 14 amino acids. Trimming cost V 2 bases and J 6 bases; bases outside gene matches: 4. The CDR3 here is CASSLLGTSVEQYF. In nucleotides, the CDR3 is TGTGCCAGCAGTTTACTGGGGACTAGCGTCGAGCAGTACTTC.

The rearrangement links TRBV20-1 to TRBJ1-2; TRBD1 might be the D (6 bases). CDR3 length: 16 amino acids. Germline V lookup: CDR1 DFQATT, CDR2 SNEGSKA (reference sequence). V lost 0 bases and J lost 0, with 14 bases in between. CDR3 in DNA: TGCAGTGCTAGAGATATGCAGGACAGTTCTAACTATGGCTACACCTTC. It encodes CSARDMQDSSNYGYTF.

This clonotype was seen once. In DNA form, the CDR3 reads TGTGCCAGCAGCCCTTGGAGGGCGAAAGAGACCCAGTACTTC. Its protein is CASSPWRAKETQYF. The rearrangement joins TRBV13 to TRBJ2-5, with D possibly matching TRBD2 (6 bases). Trimming removed 5 bases at V and 3 bases at J, with 13 bases between. This CDR3 has 14 residues. Germline CDR1 is PRHDT and CDR2 is FYEKMQ (reference sequence). Using reference TRBV13 and TRBJ2-5 for the parts outside the CDR3, the full variable domain is AAGVIQSPRHLIKEKRETATLKCYPIPRHDTVYWYQQGPGQDPQFLISFYEKMQSDKGSIPDRFSAQQFSDYHSELNMSSLELGDSALYFCASSPWRAKETQYFGPGTRLLVL.

In this sample, this clonotype turned up many times. V usage is TRBV20-1 and J usage is TRBJ2-1, with D maybe TRBD2 (5 bases). CDR1 is DFQATT, CDR2 SNEGSKA, per germline (reference sequence). Trimming stripped 0 bases from V and 5 bases from J, with 17 bases between. The CDR3 runs 16 residues. The CDR3 sequence: CSARDGGGPGNNEQFF. DNA for the CDR3: TGCAGTGCTAGAGATGGCGGAGGCCCTGGAAACAATGAGCAGTTCTTC.

The gene calls are TRBV7-2 and TRBJ2-1; D remains ambiguous. The CDR3 totals 12 residues. Between the trimmed V and J ends, which lost 7 bases and 0 bases, there was a span of 4 bases. Per the germline V gene, CDR1 is SGHTA and CDR2 is FQGNSA. Here the CDR3 DNA reads TGTGCCAGCAAAACCTCCTACAATGAGCAGTTCTTC. It yields the protein CASKTSYNEQFF.

This rearrangement joins TRBV12-3 or TRBV12-4 to TRBJ2-1, with TRBD2 matching over 8 bases. This CDR3 spans 15 amino acids. V was clipped by 7 bases and J by 5 bases; unmatched bases: 10. This CDR3 is CASTTIAGKNNEQFF. Here the CDR3 DNA reads TGTGCCAGCACCACTATAGCGGGAAAGAACAATGAGCAGTTCTTC.

This clonotype was seen more than once but under ten times. V gene TRBV9 combines with J gene TRBJ2-5; D is perhaps TRBD2 (5 bases). Germline V gene lookup returns CDR1 SGDLS and CDR2 YYNGEE. The CDR3 spans 13 residues. Trimming pared 7 bases from V and 4 bases from J, leaving 14 bases between. Here the CDR3 reads CASQRGNGETQYF. Written as DNA, the CDR3 is TGTGCCAGCCAAAGAGGGAATGGAGAGACCCAGTACTTC.

Concerning this clonotype itself: A junction boundary mismatches the germline segment, possibly from a read error. V is TRBV3-1 and J is TRBJ1-2; D remains ambiguous. CDR3 length equals 13 residues. Germline lookup yields CDR1 LGHDT and CDR2 YNNKEL (reference sequence). DNA for the CDR3: TGTGCCAGTAGCCACTCTGAGGGCTATGGCTACACCTTC. Translation gives CASSHSEGYGYTF.

Only a few counts were recorded for this clonotype. V and J are TRBV12-5 and TRBJ2-1; D possibly corresponds to TRBD1 (5 bases). Germline CDR1 reads LGHNT; CDR2 reads FRNRAP. CDR3 length: 14 amino acids. Deletions cut 2 bases from V and 0 bases from J, with 5 bases between. The CDR3 coding sequence is TGTGCTAGTGGTTTGCAGGGCTCCTACAATGAGCAGTTCTTC. Translating it yields CASGLQGSYNEQFF.

The chain is built from TRBV29-1 and TRBJ2-3, with TRBD2 matching 12 bases. V gave up 3 bases and J gave up 5 bases; unmatched junction bases: 6. The CDR3 has 15 amino acids. The germline V gene encodes CDR1 SQVTM and CDR2 ANQGSEA. This CDR3 is CSVETGLAGGDTQYF. The CDR3 DNA is TGCAGCGTTGAGACGGGACTAGCGGGTGGAGATACGCAGTATTTT.

The chain is built from TRBV20-1 and TRBJ2-5, with TRBD2 matching 11 bases. The J call is doubtful: the DNA matches TRBJ2-1 better. The CDR3 covers 15 residues. The germline V gene has CDR1 DFQATT and CDR2 SNEGSKA (reference sequence). Here the CDR3 DNA reads TGCAGTGCTAGACGCACTAGCGGGGGTTCTAATGAGCAGTTCTTC. It is translated as CSARRTSGGSNEQFF.

This clonotype occurred many times. V usage is TRBV9 and J usage is TRBJ1-1; 9 bases agree with TRBD1. The germline V gene encodes CDR1 SGDLS and CDR2 YYNGEE. Unmatched junction bases numbered 17, after V lost 2 bases and J lost 3 bases. The CDR3 runs to 19 residues. The CDR3 loop reads CASSVSLGTGTLQDTEAFF. CDR3 sequence (DNA): TGTGCCAGCAGCGTCAGTCTAGGGACAGGGACCCTTCAGGACACTGAAGCTTTCTTT.